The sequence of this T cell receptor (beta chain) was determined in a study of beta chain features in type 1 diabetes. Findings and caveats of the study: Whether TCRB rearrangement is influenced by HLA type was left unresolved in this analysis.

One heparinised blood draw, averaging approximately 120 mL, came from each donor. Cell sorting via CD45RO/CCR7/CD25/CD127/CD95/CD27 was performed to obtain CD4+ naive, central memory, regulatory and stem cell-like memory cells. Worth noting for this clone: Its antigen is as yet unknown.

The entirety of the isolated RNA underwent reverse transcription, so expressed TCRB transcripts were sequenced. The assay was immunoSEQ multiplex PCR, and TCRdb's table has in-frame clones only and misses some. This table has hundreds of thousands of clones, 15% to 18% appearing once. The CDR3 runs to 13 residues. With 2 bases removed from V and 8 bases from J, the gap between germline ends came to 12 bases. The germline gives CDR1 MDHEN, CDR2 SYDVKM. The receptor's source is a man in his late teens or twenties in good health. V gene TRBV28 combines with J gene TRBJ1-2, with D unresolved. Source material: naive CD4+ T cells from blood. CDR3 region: CASSLPAPPGYTF. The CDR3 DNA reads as TGTGCCAGCAGTTTACCGGCCCCTCCCGGCTACACCTTC.